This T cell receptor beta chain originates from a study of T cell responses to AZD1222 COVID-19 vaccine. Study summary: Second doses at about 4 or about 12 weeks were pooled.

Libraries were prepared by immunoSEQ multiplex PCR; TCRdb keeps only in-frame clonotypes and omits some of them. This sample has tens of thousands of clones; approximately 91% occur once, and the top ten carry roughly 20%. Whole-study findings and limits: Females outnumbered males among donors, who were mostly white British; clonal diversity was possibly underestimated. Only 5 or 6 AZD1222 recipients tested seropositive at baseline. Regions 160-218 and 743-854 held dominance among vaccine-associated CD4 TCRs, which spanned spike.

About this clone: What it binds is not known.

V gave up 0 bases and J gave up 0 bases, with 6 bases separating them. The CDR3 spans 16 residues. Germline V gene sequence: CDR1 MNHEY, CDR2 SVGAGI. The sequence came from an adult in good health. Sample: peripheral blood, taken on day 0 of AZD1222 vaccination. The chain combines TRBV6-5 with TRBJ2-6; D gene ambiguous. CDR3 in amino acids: CASSYSAPSGANVLTF. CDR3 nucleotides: TGTGCCAGCAGTTACTCGGCACCCTCTGGGGCCAACGTCCTGACTTTC.